This T cell receptor (beta chain) stems from a study of Tregs in tolerant kidney transplant recipients. General study points: Biological reproducibility was not directly addressed, but technical replication error appeared minimal. Activated donor B cell expansion appeared to reveal the most relevant donor-specific TCRbeta repertoire.

Notes on this clone: As yet, its antigen is unknown.

The nonmyeloablative bone marrow transplants came from related graft donors, with transient mixed chimerism. CD4+CD25+CD127- Tregs, CD4+CD25- non-Tregs, CD4 and CD8 cells were sorted. This table comes from immunoSEQ multiplex PCR, and its TCRdb copy is limited to in-frame clones, with some not included. The sample gives tens of thousands of clones, approximately 93% of which show up once; roughly 1.7% is in the top ten. This CDR3 has 14 residues. Germline lookup yields CDR1 SGHRS and CDR2 YFSETQ. J gave up 0 bases and V 4 bases, and 2 bases lay outside the gene matches. The sequence was obtained from a human patient who received a combined kidney and bone marrow transplant. A share of the T cells may be of graft donor origin. The sequencing used CD4+ T cells from blood (PBMCs), collected 12 months after the transplant. The chain is built from TRBV5-1 and TRBJ2-3, with 7 bases aligning to TRBD2. This chain's CDR3 is CASSTSASTDTQYF. For the CDR3, the DNA is TGCGCCAGCAGCACTAGCGCTAGCACAGATACGCAGTATTTT.